This passage covers 23 T cell receptor beta chains from one sample sequenced in a study of cytomegalovirus exposure and HLA in healthy donors. The primer mix had 60 Vbeta and 13 Jbeta primers. TCRdb's copy holds only in-frame clones and misses some; the assay was immunoSEQ multiplex PCR. The sample shows 120,000 or so clones, around 85% of them seen only once. The sequenced material came from PBMCs. These TCRs come from a young man in good health and CMV-seropositive.

CDR3: CASSEDRATGELFF. The CDR3 DNA reads as TGTGCCAGCAGTGAGGATAGAGCGACCGGGGAGCTGTTTTTT. The gene calls are TRBV2 and TRBJ2-2, with no clear D. V lost 3 bases, J lost 5 bases, and 10 bases lay in between. Germline lookup yields CDR1 SNHLY and CDR2 FYNNEI. CDR3 length equals 14 residues.

The V and J genes are TRBV11-2 and TRBJ2-3; 9 bases map to TRBD2. Looked up from germline, CDR1 is SGHAT and CDR2 is FQNNGV. V shed 2 bases and J 5 bases; nucleotides not matched to a gene: 11. This CDR3 has 17 amino acids. The CDR3 DNA sequence: TGTGCCAGCAGCTTATTTATCTGGCGGGGGGGCCAAGATACGCAGTATTTT. As protein: CASSLFIWRGGQDTQYF.

The genes are TRBV6-5 and TRBJ2-5; D perhaps matches TRBD1 (5 bases). The CDR3 spans 14 residues. CDR1 MNHEY and CDR2 SVGAGI come from the germline V gene. V lost 2 bases and J 2 bases, leaving 9 bases between the germline ends. In nucleotides, the CDR3 is TGTGCCAGCAGTTACATGTACAGGCAAGAGACCCAGTACTTC. This encodes CASSYMYRQETQYF.

Worth noting for this clone: Relative to the germline gene, one junction end is altered; a read error may explain this. The chain recombines TRBV11-3 with TRBJ1-1, with 8 bases matching TRBD1. The CDR3 runs 15 residues. CDR1 is SGHNT, CDR2 YENEEA, per germline. The CDR3 region is CASSTWTGPGTGAFF. Written as DNA, the CDR3 is TGTGCCAGCAGCACCTGGACAGGGCCAGGCACTGGAGCTTTCTTT.

This clone appeared once. The rearrangement links TRBV7-9 to TRBJ1-6, with TRBD1 identical over 7 bases. The CDR3 loop spans 14 amino acids. Germline V gives CDR1 SEHNR, CDR2 FQNEAQ (reference sequence). The ends lost 1 base at V and 10 bases at J; junction bases unmatched: 4. CDR3 loop: CASSLVIQGSPLHF. DNA of the CDR3: TGTGCCAGCAGCTTAGTCATACAGGGGTCACCCCTCCACTTT.

The V and J genes are TRBV30 and TRBJ1-5; D is ambiguous. The CDR3 is made up of 16 amino acids. Per germline, CDR1 GTSNPN and CDR2 SVGIG (reference sequence). Trimming removed 0 bases from V and 5 bases from J, with 17 bases in between. The CDR3 nucleotides are TGTGCCTGGAGTGTTGATCGAACCCCCGGGGATCAGCCCCAGCATTTT. This gives the protein CAWSVDRTPGDQPQHF.

This clone was observed once. The chain employs TRBV19 and TRBJ1-2; tentatively, D is TRBD1 (5 bases). The germline V gene encodes CDR1 LNHDA and CDR2 SQIVND (reference sequence). The CDR3 contains 17 residues. V lost 3 bases and J lost 3, with 20 bases in between. The CDR3 sequence is CASSIPTATFPDYGYTF. The CDR3 nucleotides read TGTGCCAGTAGTATCCCGACAGCAACTTTTCCCGACTATGGCTACACCTTC.

As to this clone: In the same sample, other DNA sequences code for this CDR3. The gene calls are TRBV7-9 and TRBJ2-5; perhaps TRBD2 as D (6 bases). Germline V gene sequence: CDR1 SEHNR, CDR2 FQNEAQ (reference sequence). The CDR3 extends over 14 amino acids. V gave up 5 bases and J gave up 5 bases, with 15 bases separating them. CDR3 in DNA: TGTGCCAGCAGCCCAGCGCGGGGTGGGGAGACCCAGTACTTC. This translates into CASSPARGGETQYF.

The chain carries TRBV4-1 and TRBJ1-2; 7 positions agree with TRBD1. V lost 4 bases and J lost 4; bases outside the gene matches: 6. Germline V gives CDR1 MGHRA, CDR2 YSYEKL. The CDR3 length is 14 residues. The CDR3 sequence: CASSPLDRSYGYTF. CDR3 bases: TGCGCCAGCAGCCCCCTGGACAGGAGCTATGGCTACACCTTC.

The chain is built from TRBV2 and TRBJ2-5; 9 bases are shared with TRBD2. The ends lost 2 bases at V and 1 base at J; junction bases unmatched: 2. Germline loops: CDR1 SNHLY, CDR2 FYNNEI. This CDR3 contains 15 residues. The DNA of the CDR3 is TGTGCCAGCAGTGAAATTAGCGGGGGCCAAGAGACCCAGTACTTC. This codes for CASSEISGGQETQYF.

V usage is TRBV7-3 and J usage is TRBJ1-1, with D possibly being TRBD1 (5 bases). Germline values: CDR1 SGHTA, CDR2 FQGTGA. The CDR3 is 14 amino acids. V shed 2 bases and J shed 6 bases, with 13 bases lying between them. The CDR3 loop reads CASSLLPGGSEAFF. Written as DNA, the CDR3 is TGTGCCAGCAGCTTACTCCCGGGGGGGTCTGAAGCTTTCTTT.

This clone was seen a single time. The rearrangement joins TRBV5-1 to TRBJ1-6; D unresolved. Per germline, CDR1 SGHRS and CDR2 YFSETQ. This CDR3 has 15 amino acids. The ends were cut back, 0 bases at V and 7 bases at J, with 11 bases in the middle. The CDR3 DNA is TGCGCCAGCAGCTTGGGTCCCCAACAGAATTCACCCCTCCACTTT. Its protein is CASSLGPQQNSPLHF.

CDR3 sequence reads: CASSPAWYQETQYF. In DNA, the CDR3 is TGTGCCAGCAGTCCCGCGTGGTACCAAGAGACCCAGTACTTC. The chain employs TRBV25-1 and TRBJ2-5; D call uncertain. Germline V lookup: CDR1 MGHDK, CDR2 SYGVNS. The V and J ends lost 5 bases and 0 bases respectively, with 10 bases between them. The CDR3 covers 14 residues.

This sequence joins TRBV7-2 and TRBJ2-7, with 8 bases fitting TRBD2. Germline assignment: CDR1 SGHTA and CDR2 FQGNSA. The CDR3 runs 17 residues. J lost 5 bases, V lost 5 bases, and 17 bases had no gene match. CDR3 nucleotide sequence: TGTGCCAGCAGCCCCGCTCCAGGTCGCGGGGGGAGAAACGAGCAGTACTTC. Its translation is CASSPAPGRGGRNEQYF.

This rearrangement joins TRBV10-3 to TRBJ1-4; D possibly corresponds to TRBD1 (6 bases). The V gene lost 2 bases and the J gene lost 8 bases, with 15 bases spanning the gap. Germline V gene lookup returns CDR1 ENHRY and CDR2 SYGVKD. The length of the CDR3 is 15 residues. CDR3 in DNA: TGTGCCATCAGTGAGGAAAGGACAGCTCCCGAAAAACTGTTTTTT. Encoded protein: CAISEERTAPEKLFF.

This sequence joins TRBV30 and TRBJ2-5; 7 nucleotides agree with TRBD2. The end of the DNA aligns better with TRBJ2-7, so the J call may be wrong. The length of the CDR3 is 15 residues. Germline CDR1 and CDR2: GTSNPN and SVGIG (reference sequence). DNA of the CDR3: TGTGCCTGGAGCGAGGATGGGGTGGGGGGGGGCGAGCAGTACTTC. It is translated as CAWSEDGVGGGEQYF.

This clone was detected a few times. The sample has other DNA sequences that encode this CDR3 too. The chain uses TRBV5-1 and TRBJ2-3, with 9 bases fitting TRBD2. The CDR3 covers 14 residues. Unmatched junction bases numbered 2, after V lost 1 base and J lost 5 bases. Germline CDR1 reads SGHRS; CDR2 reads YFSETQ. CDR3 sequence reads: CASSLSLAGDTQYF. CDR3 in DNA: TGCGCCAGCAGCTTGTCACTAGCGGGAGATACGCAGTATTTT.

The chain recombines TRBV18 with TRBJ2-1; 8 bases line up with TRBD1. Trimming removed 3 bases from V and 0 bases from J; junction bases left unmatched: 7. Germline-derived CDR1 and CDR2 are KGHSH and LQKENI. The CDR3 is made up of 17 amino acids. CDR3 nucleotide sequence: TGTGCCAGCTCACCCCAGACAGGGGTCGGCTCCTACAATGAGCAGTTCTTC. Residues: CASSPQTGVGSYNEQFF.

CDR3 DNA sequence: TGTGCCAGCAGTTTATTGCCGGGACACGCAACTAATGAAAAACTGTTTTTT. It codes for CASSLLPGHATNEKLFF. The chain combines TRBV27 with TRBJ1-4, with D possibly matching TRBD1 (6 bases). Germline CDR1 and CDR2: MNHEY and SMNVEV (reference sequence). The CDR3 consists of 17 residues. V lost 1 base to trimming and J lost 0 bases, with 12 bases between them.

As for this clone: Additional DNA sequences in this sample encode the identical CDR3. V usage is TRBV7-2 and J usage is TRBJ2-2; TRBD2 aligns across 7 bases. Trimming at V came to 2 bases and at J to 0 bases, leaving 6 bases not matched to a gene. The germline V gene encodes CDR1 SGHTA and CDR2 FQGNSA. This CDR3 comprises 17 residues. CDR3 sequence reads: CASSLYPGLANTGELFF. The CDR3, as DNA: TGTGCCAGCAGCTTATATCCCGGACTAGCGAACACCGGGGAGCTGTTTTTT.

This clone has only a few counts. The rearrangement joins TRBV5-5 to TRBJ1-1; possibly TRBD1 for D (5 bases). Germline V gives CDR1 SGHKS, CDR2 YYEKEE (reference sequence). V was shortened by 4 bases and J by 0 bases, with 10 bases between the two germline ends. The CDR3 runs 14 residues. The CDR3, as DNA: TGTGCCAGCAGCCTGAGCAGGGTGAACACTGAAGCTTTCTTT. Translation gives CASSLSRVNTEAFF.

A single count supports this clone. The V and J genes are TRBV7-3 and TRBJ2-3, with a weak D call TRBD1 (6 bases). The CDR3 consists of 16 residues. V lost 1 base and J lost 6, with 17 bases in between. CDR1 is SGHTA, CDR2 FQGTGA, per germline. CDR3 in DNA: TGTGCCAGCAGCTTAAATGGTGGGGGCTCGTTGGATACGCAGTATTTT. Residues: CASSLNGGGSLDTQYF.

V and J are TRBV29-1 and TRBJ2-7, with D possibly being TRBD2 (5 bases). Germline values: CDR1 SQVTM, CDR2 ANQGSEA. The length of the CDR3 is 13 residues. V lost 3 bases and J lost 5, with 14 bases in between. The CDR3 loop reads CSVEEASVNEQYF. The CDR3 DNA reads TGCAGCGTTGAGGAGGCGTCCGTGAACGAGCAGTACTTC.